These 21 T cell receptor beta chains were sequenced from one sample in a study of blood T cell repertoires in COVID-19. The assay was immunoSEQ multiplex PCR, and TCRdb's table has in-frame clones only and misses some. Counted here are approximately 180,000 clones, nearly 90% occurring once; the ten biggest clones make up roughly 21%. Sequences were obtained from peripheral blood. These receptors all come from a man aged 55 to 70 with active or convalescent COVID-19.

V and J are TRBV5-1 and TRBJ1-3, with 12 bases that match TRBD1. Per the germline V gene, CDR1 is SGHRS and CDR2 is YFSETQ. This CDR3 is built from 15 residues. J lost 6 bases, V lost 6 bases, and 7 bases had no gene match. As DNA, the CDR3 is TGCGCCAGCAAGCCGGGACAGGGGGCGCAAAACACCATATATTTT. Translation: CASKPGQGAQNTIYF.

V gene TRBV6-5 combines with J gene TRBJ1-2; 8 bases map to TRBD1. The V gene's germline CDR1 is MNHEY and CDR2 SVGAGI. The V segment lost 5 bases and the J segment 4 bases; nucleotides outside the gene matches: 6. The CDR3 loop spans 14 amino acids. The CDR3 loop reads CASSRDRLTYGYTF. Written as DNA, the CDR3 is TGTGCCAGCAGTCGGGACAGGTTAACCTATGGCTACACCTTC.

The V and J genes are TRBV2 and TRBJ1-2, with TRBD1 matching over 11 bases. The CDR3 is 14 amino acids. Unmatched junction bases numbered 6, after V lost 7 bases and J lost 5 bases. CDR1 is SNHLY and CDR2 is FYNNEI in the germline V gene. Written as DNA, the CDR3 is TGTGCCAGCATTGGAGGGACAGGGGGTTATGGCTACACCTTC. Its protein is CASIGGTGGYGYTF.

The chain couples TRBV9 to TRBJ1-2; D is perhaps TRBD1 (5 bases). This CDR3 is 14 amino acids long. Trimming left V 0 bases short and J 4 bases short, with 10 bases between. Germline CDR1 is SGDLS and CDR2 is YYNGEE. The chain's CDR3 is CASSVGDSSYGYTF. The CDR3, as DNA: TGTGCCAGCAGCGTAGGAGACAGTTCCTATGGCTACACCTTC. The full variable domain, rest sourced from reference TRBV9 and TRBJ1-2, is DSGVTQTPKHLITATGQRVTLRCSPRSGDLSVYWYQQSLDQGLQFLIQYYNGEERAKGNILERFSAQQFPDLHSELNLSSLELGDSALYFCASSVGDSSYGYTFGSGTRLTVV.

The chain carries TRBV4-1 and TRBJ2-5; TRBD2 matches 9 bases. The J segment lost 5 bases and the V segment lost 4 bases, leaving 8 bases of the junction unmatched. CDR3 length equals 15 residues. The germline V gene has CDR1 MGHRA and CDR2 YSYEKL. DNA for the CDR3: TGCGCCAGCAGCCTCGGGCTAGCGGGGAGGGAGACCCAGTACTTC. Its protein is CASSLGLAGRETQYF.

The J gene is TRBJ2-7, the V gene TRBV29-1; 7 bases are shared with TRBD1. This CDR3 spans 13 amino acids. Germline assignment: CDR1 SQVTM and CDR2 ANQGSEA. V shed 7 bases, J shed 3 bases, and the junction held 9 bases outside the gene matches. CDR3 sequence reads: CSGMTGISYEQYF. The CDR3 DNA reads TGCAGCGGGATGACAGGGATAAGCTACGAGCAGTACTTC.

The rearrangement uses TRBV9 and TRBJ1-4, with 12 bases matching TRBD1. Germline CDR1 is SGDLS and CDR2 is YYNGEE. The J segment lost 11 bases and the V segment lost 0 bases, leaving 5 bases of the junction unmatched. This CDR3 has 15 amino acids. CDR3 sequence (DNA): TGTGCCAGCAGCGTAGAGGGACAGGGGGCGCGGAAACTGTTTTTT. Translation: CASSVEGQGARKLFF.

The chain has TRBV6-5 and TRBJ1-1; maybe TRBD1 (5 bases). The germline V gene encodes CDR1 MNHEY and CDR2 SVGAGI. The CDR3 runs 15 residues. V was clipped by 0 bases and J by 0 bases, with 8 bases between them. The CDR3 DNA reads TGTGCCAGCAGTTACTCGACAGTAATGAACACTGAAGCTTTCTTT. This gives the protein CASSYSTVMNTEAFF.

CDR3 in amino acids: CASSRGGTENTGELFF. The CDR3 region has the DNA TGTGCCAGCAGCCGGGGGGGGACGGAGAACACCGGGGAGCTGTTTTTT. The chain employs TRBV3-1 (or the pseudogene TRBV3-2) and TRBJ2-2; 7 nucleotides agree with TRBD2. This CDR3 is built from 16 residues. Germline CDR1 and CDR2: LGHDT and YNNKEL (reference sequence). V lost 4 bases, J lost 1 base, and 6 bases stayed unmatched.

The rearrangement uses TRBV6-1 and TRBJ1-2; D is uncertain. The CDR3 contains 12 residues. V was pared by 3 bases and J by 4 bases, with 6 bases between. CDR1 MNHNS and CDR2 SASEGT come from the germline V gene. DNA of the CDR3: TGTGCCAGCAGTGACCGTCGCTATGGCTACACCTTC. Translating it yields CASSDRRYGYTF.

The rearrangement uses TRBV18 and TRBJ1-1; the D gene is possibly TRBD1 (6 bases). Germline V gives CDR1 KGHSH, CDR2 LQKENI. V dropped 4 bases and J dropped 7 bases, with 16 bases sitting between them. The CDR3 runs 14 residues. Here the CDR3 DNA reads TGTGCCAGCTCACAGGGACAAGGGGCACGTGAAGCTTTCTTT. It specifies CASSQGQGAREAFF.

This clone was counted between two and nine times. The chain employs TRBV6-6 and TRBJ2-2; TRBD2 aligns across 7 bases. The CDR3 length is 14 residues. Per the germline V gene, CDR1 is MNHNY and CDR2 is SVGAGI (reference sequence). V lost 4 bases to trimming and J lost 6 bases; unmatched junction nucleotides: 5. In DNA, the CDR3 is TGTGCCAGCAGTTTCCTCGGACTAGCCGGGGAGCTGTTTTTT. Its protein is CASSFLGLAGELFF.

The rearrangement links TRBV2 to TRBJ2-3; D is possibly TRBD1 (6 bases). CDR1 is SNHLY, CDR2 FYNNEI, per germline. The CDR3 sequence is 13 residues long. The CDR3 DNA reads TGTGCTGCCTCAAGTCAGGGGCCAGATACGCAGTATTTT. Translation: CAASSQGPDTQYF.

The V and J genes are TRBV5-1 and TRBJ2-1; tentatively, D is TRBD2 (6 bases). Germline values: CDR1 SGHRS, CDR2 YFSETQ. The CDR3 totals 15 residues. Trimming pared 0 bases from V and 8 bases from J, leaving 15 bases between. The CDR3 protein is CASSLGATSHHEQFF. The CDR3, as DNA: TGCGCCAGCAGCTTGGGGGCGACTAGTCACCATGAGCAGTTCTTC.

The chain has TRBV10-3 and TRBJ1-4, with D possibly matching TRBD1 (5 bases). The CDR3 length is 19 residues. V lost 6 bases to trimming and J lost 4 bases, with 27 bases between them. Germline values: CDR1 ENHRY, CDR2 SYGVKD. The CDR3 nucleotides read TGTGCCATCAGCGAACGGGGGACTCCGACAAGTCTATATAATGAAAAACTGTTTTTT. Translated, it gives CAISERGTPTSLYNEKLFF.

The table lists this clone with a count of one. The V and J genes are TRBV19 and TRBJ1-5; 7 nucleotides line up with TRBD1. The germline CDR1 and CDR2 sequences are LNHDA and SQIVND (reference sequence). The CDR3 is 13 residues long. Germline trimming cut 6 bases from V and 3 bases from J; bases unmatched to any gene: 2. CDR3 DNA sequence: TGTGCCAGTAGGGGACAGTACAATCAGCCCCAGCATTTT. This sequence encodes CASRGQYNQPQHF.

The chain is built from TRBV7-2 and TRBJ1-2; D ambiguous. The germline gives CDR1 SGHTA, CDR2 FQGNSA. V lost 3 bases to trimming and J lost 3 bases, with 5 bases between them. The CDR3 covers 12 residues. The CDR3 DNA sequence: TGTGCCAGCAGCTTTTCAGACTATGGCTACACCTTC. Protein: CASSFSDYGYTF. The whole variable domain, remainder taken from reference TRBV7-2 and TRBJ1-2, is GAGVSQSPSNKVTEKGKDVELRCDPISGHTALYWYRQSLGQGLEFLIYFQGNSAPDKSGLPSDRFSAERTGGSVSTLTIQRTQQEDSAVYLCASSFSDYGYTFGSGTRLTVV.

V and J are TRBV5-6 and TRBJ2-5; D perhaps matches TRBD2 (5 bases). The CDR3 contains 14 residues. Germline V CDR1 and CDR2: SGHDT, YYEEEE. Trimming pared 2 bases from V and 4 bases from J, leaving 12 bases between. CDR3 amino acids: CASSLWTSGETQYF. CDR3 nucleotides: TGTGCCAGCAGCTTATGGACTTCCGGAGAGACCCAGTACTTC. Together with reference TRBV5-6 and TRBJ2-5, the CDR3 gives the full variable domain: DAGVTQSPTHLIKTRGQQVTLRCSPKSGHDTVSWYQQALGQGPQFIFQYYEEEERQRGNFPDRFSGHQFPNYSSELNVNALLLGDSALYLCASSLWTSGETQYFGPGTRLLVL.

CDR3 DNA sequence: TGTGCTAGTGGAATGGGGCCCGAGGATGAGCAGTTCTTC. Translation: CASGMGPEDEQFF. V is TRBV12-5 and J is TRBJ2-1, with D perhaps matching TRBD1 (5 bases). The CDR3 has 13 amino acids. Deletions cut 6 bases from V and 8 bases from J, with 14 bases between. The V gene's germline CDR1 is LGHNT and CDR2 FRNRAP. Supplemented by reference TRBV12-5 and TRBJ2-1, the full variable domain reads DARVTQTPRHKVTEMGQEVTMRCQPILGHNTVFWYRQTMMQGLELLAYFRNRAPLDDSGMPKDRFSAEMPDATLATLKIQPSEPRDSAVYFCASGMGPEDEQFFGPGTRLTVL.

CDR3 sequence (DNA): TGTGCCATCAGTGAACGGACAGGGAGCTATGGCTACACCTTC. Its translation is CAISERTGSYGYTF. V usage is TRBV10-3 and J usage is TRBJ1-2; 8 bases are a match to TRBD1. CDR1 ENHRY and CDR2 SYGVKD come from the germline V gene. V was clipped by 3 bases and J by 4 bases; unmatched bases: 4. CDR3 length: 14 residues.

J is TRBJ1-2 and V is TRBV7-9; tentative D call: TRBD1 (5 bases). The V end was cut by 5 bases, the J end by 0 bases, with 10 bases between. CDR1 is SEHNR and CDR2 is FQNEAQ in the germline V gene (reference sequence). The CDR3 runs to 14 residues. CDR3: CASSPTEPNYGYTF. The CDR3 DNA reads TGTGCCAGCAGCCCGACAGAGCCTAACTATGGCTACACCTTC.